This passage covers 14 T cell receptor beta chains from one sample sequenced in a study of blood T cell repertoires in COVID-19. The table came from immunoSEQ multiplex PCR; TCRdb's copy has only in-frame clones and leaves some out. The sample lists about 120,000 clones, 75% to 90% occurring once. The material sequenced was peripheral blood. These receptors were taken from a man aged 55 to 70 with COVID-19, enrolled during active disease.

Here the CDR3 reads CATRRQGSDYGYTF. CDR3 in DNA: TGTGCCACGAGACGACAGGGTTCTGACTATGGCTACACCTTC. The chain carries TRBV19 and TRBJ1-2; 7 nucleotides agree with TRBD1. J lost 3 bases, V lost 10 bases, and 11 bases had no gene match. The CDR3 covers 14 residues. CDR1 and CDR2 from the germline V gene are LNHDA and SQIVND (reference sequence). The full variable domain, completed using reference TRBV19 and TRBJ1-2, is DGGITQSPKYLFRKEGQNVTLSCEQNLNHDAMYWYRQDPGQGLRLIYYSQIVNDFQKGDIAEGYSVSREKKESFPLTVTSAQKNPTAFYLCATRRQGSDYGYTFGSGTRLTVV.

V and J are TRBV5-4 and TRBJ2-5; 9 bases map to TRBD2. This CDR3 is 15 amino acids long. Per germline, CDR1 SGHNT and CDR2 YYREEE (reference sequence). Losses at the gene ends were 0 bases for V and 3 bases for J; bases not matched to a gene: 3. CDR3 coding DNA: TGTGCCAGCAGCTTGGTCCCTAGCGGGGAAGAGACCCAGTACTTC. Its protein is CASSLVPSGEETQYF.

As regards this clone: The junction departs from germline at one end; a sequencing error may be responsible. The gene calls are TRBV3-1 (or the pseudogene TRBV3-2) and TRBJ2-7; the D gene is possibly TRBD1 (5 bases). This CDR3 region has 16 residues. Germline V gene sequence: CDR1 LGHDT, CDR2 YNNKEL (reference sequence). This CDR3 is CASSNGQGFGSHEQYF. The CDR3 nucleotides are TGTGCCAGCAGCAACGGGCAGGGATTTGGCTCCCACGAGCAGTACTTC.

The chain has TRBV29-1 and TRBJ1-4; D unresolved. The CDR3 runs 13 residues. Looked up from germline, CDR1 is SQVTM and CDR2 is ANQGSEA. The V gene lost 0 bases and the J gene lost 8 bases, with 10 bases spanning the gap. The CDR3 region has the DNA TGCAGCGTTGAAGATGTGGAGAGAGAAAAACTGTTTTTT. This translates into CSVEDVEREKLFF. The whole variable domain, remainder taken from reference TRBV29-1 and TRBJ1-4, is SAVISQKPSRDICQRGTSLTIQCQVDSQVTMMFWYRQQPGQSLTLIATANQGSEATYESGFVIDKFPISRPNLTFSTLTVSNMSPEDSSIYLCSVEDVEREKLFFGSGTQLSVL.

The chain has TRBV3-1 (or the pseudogene TRBV3-2) and TRBJ1-2, with a tentative D call TRBD1 (6 bases). The CDR3 length is 16 residues. Trimming left V 0 bases short and J 8 bases short, with 19 bases between. The germline gives CDR1 LGHDT, CDR2 YNNKEL (reference sequence). The CDR3 is CASSQDGSRGAKGYTF. Written as DNA, the CDR3 is TGTGCCAGCAGCCAAGATGGAAGCAGGGGCGCGAAGGGCTACACCTTC.

V gene TRBV7-3 combines with J gene TRBJ1-1; D remains ambiguous. Per germline, CDR1 SGHTA and CDR2 FQGTGA. This CDR3 spans 13 amino acids. V gave up 4 bases and J gave up 1 base, with 7 bases separating them. The CDR3, as DNA: TGTGCCAGCAGCTACATGCAGAACACTGAAGCTTTCTTT. Translating it yields CASSYMQNTEAFF. The complete variable domain, with remaining parts taken from reference TRBV7-3 and TRBJ1-1, reads GAGVSQTPSNKVTEKGKYVELRCDPISGHTALYWYRQSLGQGPEFLIYFQGTGAADDSGLPNDRFFAVRPEGSVSTLKIQRTERGDSAVYLCASSYMQNTEAFFGQGTRLTVV.

The genes are TRBV19 and TRBJ1-5; D is ambiguous. CDR3 size: 15 residues. Germline CDR1 and CDR2: LNHDA and SQIVND (reference sequence). Trimming stripped 0 bases from V and 2 bases from J, with 8 bases between. The CDR3 DNA is TGTGCCAGTAGTATAGATTCGGTGGGCAATCAGCCCCAGCATTTT. Translated: CASSIDSVGNQPQHF.

This clone was picked up one time. The chain has TRBV6-1 and TRBJ1-2, with D perhaps matching TRBD1 (5 bases). Germline CDR1 is MNHNS and CDR2 is SASEGT. V dropped 2 bases and J dropped 4 bases, with 5 bases sitting between them. The CDR3 spans 12 residues. As DNA, the CDR3 is TGTGCCAGCAGTGAAAGGGGCTATGGCTACACCTTC. It translates to CASSERGYGYTF.

The V call is TRBV7-3, the J call TRBJ2-5, with a weak D call TRBD2 (6 bases). This CDR3 contains 16 residues. Trimming shortened V by 5 bases and J by 0 bases, and 16 bases separated the two germline ends. Germline CDR1 SGHTA, CDR2 FQGTGA. The CDR3 is CASSRRGMLDQETQYF. For the CDR3, the DNA is TGTGCCAGCAGCCGGAGGGGCATGTTGGACCAAGAGACCCAGTACTTC.

The sample holds one count of this clone. J is TRBJ2-2 and V is TRBV15; maybe TRBD2 (6 bases). Trimming removed 2 bases from V and 8 bases from J, with 15 bases in between. Germline assignment: CDR1 LNHNV and CDR2 YYDKDF (reference sequence). The CDR3 length is 15 residues. CDR3 amino acids: CATSRPEVAGGELFF. The CDR3 nucleotides read TGTGCCACCAGCAGACCGGAAGTTGCGGGAGGGGAGCTGTTTTTT.

The rearrangement links TRBV19 to TRBJ1-5; a weak D match, TRBD1 (5 bases). V lost 3 bases and J 11 bases, leaving 11 bases between the germline ends. The CDR3 consists of 12 residues. Germline-derived CDR1 and CDR2 are LNHDA and SQIVND (reference sequence). In DNA, the CDR3 is TGTGCCAGTAGTATCCCGGGGGGAGCCCAGCATTTT. It is translated as CASSIPGGAQHF.

This clone has a single count. The chain uses TRBV29-1 and TRBJ1-5, with TRBD1 as a possible D gene (5 bases). Germline loops: CDR1 SQVTM, CDR2 ANQGSEA. Trimming pared 6 bases from V and 4 bases from J, leaving 16 bases between. CDR3 size: 14 residues. The CDR3 coding sequence is TGCAGCGTGGGGGGAGGGGAGGGGAATCAGCCCCAGCATTTT. Amino acids: CSVGGGEGNQPQHF.

This rearrangement joins TRBV28 to TRBJ1-6; the D is unclear. The CDR3 extends over 11 amino acids. Trimming cost V 8 bases and J 7 bases, with 6 bases left between them. Germline V lookup: CDR1 MDHEN, CDR2 SYDVKM. CDR3: CASGDNSPLHF. The CDR3 DNA follows: TGTGCCAGCGGAGACAATTCACCCCTCCACTTT. Drawing the rest from reference TRBV28 and TRBJ1-6, the complete variable domain is DVKVTQSSRYLVKRTGEKVFLECVQDMDHENMFWYRQDPGLGLRLIYFSYDVKMKEKGDIPEGYSVSREKKERFSLILESASTNQTSMYLCASGDNSPLHFGNGTRLTVT.

This clone was counted once. The genes are TRBV6-2 or TRBV6-3 and TRBJ1-1; D remains ambiguous. The germline V gene encodes CDR1 MNHEY and CDR2 SVGEGT. This CDR3 comprises 13 residues. Deletions cut 4 bases from V and 4 bases from J, with 10 bases between. The chain's CDR3 is CASSWREGTEAFF. Here the CDR3 DNA reads TGTGCCAGCAGTTGGAGAGAAGGCACTGAAGCTTTCTTT.